Sequencing of this T cell receptor beta chain was carried out in a study of shared clonotypes between healthy human individuals. In the study overall: Participating donors consisted of a couple of women and a few men aged 18 to 49.

Study outcomes and limitations: Although depth was large, rarefaction showed that sequencing of the sorted subsets was incomplete.

Deep-level running was used for the assay. Each subset's genomic DNA was shared equally among a number of immunoSEQ plates. Produced via immunoSEQ multiplex PCR; TCRdb's table is partial and in-frame only. In the table there are 1,500,000 or so clones, 95% to 97% of which are singletons. On this clone itself: Its specificity is unknown.

The sequence was collected from a man aged 30-40 years in good health. Sequencing was performed on naive CD4+ T cells sorted from blood. Subset meaning: CD45RA+ positively selected.

CDR3 bases: TGCGCCACCAGTGCGGGGGCAGCTGGAAACACCATATATTTT. It translates to CATSAGAAGNTIYF. This sequence joins TRBV5-1 and TRBJ1-3, with a weak D call TRBD1 (6 bases). V shed 9 bases and J shed 2 bases, with 15 bases lying between them. The CDR3 has 14 residues. CDR1 and CDR2 from the germline V gene are SGHRS and YFSETQ.